Sequencing of this T cell receptor beta chain was carried out in a study of T cells after yellow fever vaccination. Each CDR3 protein gets one entry after TCRdb re-called the 5' RACE reads with MiXCR. The repertoire holds about 260,000 distinct CDR3 sequences, with 13% as singletons. Only a few counts were recorded for this clonotype. Germline V gives CDR1 DFQATT, CDR2 SNEGSKA (reference sequence). The CDR3 sequence is 14 residues long. Trimming removed 3 bases from V and 4 bases from J, with 16 bases in between. The sample consisted of CD4+ T cells sorted from PBMCs, taken 45 days after the yellow fever booster vaccination. The clonotype was recovered from a young man who received the YFV17D yellow fever vaccine. V is TRBV20-1 and J is TRBJ2-7; D tentatively fits TRBD1 or TRBD2 (5 bases each). CDR3 nucleotides: TGCAGTGCTAGTTTTTCAGGGAGAGGGTACGAGCAGTACTTC. It is translated as CSASFSGRGYEQYF.